The TCR beta chain under discussion was sequenced for a study of PD-L1 blockade in urothelial cancer. The time point is: pretreatment peripheral blood. The CDR3 consists of 15 residues. Germline V lookup: CDR1 SSHAT, CDR2 FNYEAQ (reference sequence). Assay used: immunoSEQ multiplex PCR; TCRdb lists only in-frame clones, some missing. In the table there are some 71,000 clones, about 86% of which are singletons. This clone was seen a single time. The junction departs from the called germline gene at one end, perhaps through a read error. This specimen consisted of PBMCs, obtained around atezolizumab (anti-PD-L1) treatment. The chain recombines TRBV7-7 with TRBJ1-1; D may be TRBD1 (6 bases). This clonotype was sampled from a man aged 60 to 75 with urothelial cancer. CDR3 loop: CASSLETGMNTEAFF. CDR3 in DNA: TGTGCTAGCAGCTTGGAGACAGGCATGAACACTGAAGCTTTCTTT.